This TCR beta chain was sequenced during a study of PD-1 blockade in classical Hodgkin lymphoma. Study outcomes and limitations: Possibly reflecting disease activity or prior therapy, repertoire differences have causes that remain undefined.

Libraries were prepared by immunoSEQ multiplex PCR; TCRdb keeps only in-frame clonotypes and omits some of them. In the table there are about 84,000 clones, roughly nine tenths of which are singletons. All the patients suffered relapse after autologous stem cell transplantation, and brentuximab vedotin exposure differed. As regards this clone: The antigen is undetermined.

The CDR3 consists of 14 residues. The ends lost 5 bases at V and 3 bases at J; junction bases unmatched: 4. CDR1 and CDR2 from the germline V gene are MGHRA and YSYEKL. The TCR sequence derives from a human donor with classical Hodgkin lymphoma. This chain joins TRBV4-1 and TRBJ2-3; the match to TRBD2 covers 8 bases. Sample: peripheral blood mononuclear cells (PBMCs), taken at baseline. CDR3 in DNA: TGCGCCAGCAGCGTCAGCGGGAGTACAGATACGCAGTATTTT. Amino acids: CASSVSGSTDTQYF.